The clone carrying this T cell receptor beta chain was detected only a few times. Its cognate antigen is unknown. These data come from a study of beta chain features in type 1 diabetes. Regarding the study as a whole: Shortening of TCRB CDR3s, moderate but significant, appeared in all four CD4+ subsets of Type 1 diabetes patients.

Sequencing targeted expressed TCRB transcripts, as all isolated RNA had been reverse transcribed. The repertoire was sequenced with immunoSEQ multiplex PCR; TCRdb's copy has only in-frame clones and lacks some. The table lists about 650,000 clones, roughly 12% of them singletons, with around 0.12% in the top ten. The sequencing input was naive CD4+ T cells from blood. This sequence originates from a man aged 25 to 40 with type 1 diabetes.

The CDR3 bases are TGTGCCAGCAGCCGTCTGACTAGCGGAGCGGAGACCCAGTACTTC. This gives the protein CASSRLTSGAETQYF. J is TRBJ2-5 and V is TRBV7-2; 9 nucleotides agree with TRBD2. CDR1 SGHTA and CDR2 FQGNSA come from the germline V gene. Trimming at V came to 5 bases and at J to 5 bases, leaving 9 bases not matched to a gene. The CDR3 runs to 15 residues.